One sample yielded the 25 T cell receptor beta chains listed below, sequenced in a study of OX40 agonist ivuxolimab in advanced cancers. This table comes from immunoSEQ multiplex PCR, and its TCRdb copy is limited to in-frame clones, with some not included. The sample consists of tens of thousands of clones, roughly 84% of them appearing once. This material consisted of CD4+ or CD8+ T cells sorted from blood, taken in a trial of the OX40 agonist ivuxolimab. The receptors originated from an adult with an advanced solid tumor such as melanoma, head and neck, liver or kidney cancer.

The rearrangement links TRBV6-5 to TRBJ2-7; possible D gene TRBD2, 6 bases. Germline CDR1 reads MNHEY; CDR2 reads SVGAGI. The CDR3 consists of 14 residues. V was clipped by 2 bases and J by 2 bases, with 10 bases between them. The CDR3 spells CASSYSGLTYEQYF. In DNA, the CDR3 is TGTGCCAGCAGTTACAGCGGACTAACCTACGAGCAGTACTTC.

The chain recombines TRBV6-6 with TRBJ1-3; perhaps TRBD1 as D (6 bases). In germline, CDR1 is MNHNY, CDR2 SVGAGI (reference sequence). Trimming removed 5 bases at V and 4 bases at J, with 12 bases between. The CDR3 is 14 residues long. CDR3 sequence reads: CASSVYREGNTIYF. The DNA for the CDR3 is TGTGCCAGCAGTGTTTACAGGGAAGGAAACACCATATATTTT.

The V gene is TRBV28, the J gene TRBJ2-3; 10 bases align to TRBD1. The CDR3 contains 12 residues. V lost 5 bases, J lost 12 bases, and 5 bases stayed unmatched. Germline V CDR1 and CDR2: MDHEN, SYDVKM. The CDR3 nucleotides are TGTGCCAGCAGTAACGACAGGGGGCGACAGTATTTT. Amino acid sequence: CASSNDRGRQYF.

The CDR3: CASSELDSYEQYF. The CDR3 coding sequence is TGTGCCAGCAGTGAATTGGACTCCTACGAGCAGTACTTC. This rearrangement joins TRBV25-1 to TRBJ2-7; D remains unclear. The V gene lost 1 base and the J gene lost 0 bases, with 4 bases spanning the gap. This CDR3 is built from 13 residues. Germline lookup yields CDR1 MGHDK and CDR2 SYGVNS.

The J gene is TRBJ2-1, the V gene TRBV9; unclear D gene. This CDR3 comprises 15 residues. Looked up from germline, CDR1 is SGDLS and CDR2 is YYNGEE. The ends were cut back, 0 bases at V and 7 bases at J, with 14 bases in the middle. The CDR3 DNA sequence: TGTGCCAGCAGCGTAGAGTGGGCCCCCGGAAATGAGCAGTTCTTC. This gives the protein CASSVEWAPGNEQFF.

The genes are TRBV2 and TRBJ2-7, with unresolved D. Germline CDR1 reads SNHLY; CDR2 reads FYNNEI. Between the trimmed V and J ends, which lost 5 bases and 2 bases, there was a span of 7 bases. The CDR3 length is 12 residues. CDR3 sequence: CASSTRAYEQYF. CDR3 sequence (DNA): TGTGCCAGCAGTACCCGTGCCTACGAGCAGTACTTC.

The rearrangement joins TRBV7-9 to TRBJ1-2; a weak D match, TRBD1 (5 bases). This CDR3 has 14 residues. CDR1 is SEHNR and CDR2 is FQNEAQ in the germline V gene (reference sequence). Between the trimmed V and J ends, which lost 5 bases and 0 bases, there was a span of 10 bases. The CDR3 protein is CASSGGASNYGYTF. CDR3 in DNA: TGTGCCAGCAGCGGCGGGGCCTCTAACTATGGCTACACCTTC.

The V gene is TRBV7-9, the J gene TRBJ1-3; no clear D. There are 15 residues in the CDR3. Trimming shortened V by 3 bases and J by 4 bases, and 13 bases separated the two germline ends. Germline V CDR1 and CDR2: SEHNR, FQNEAQ (reference sequence). CDR3 nucleotides: TGTGCCAGCAGCTTGAGTTGGGATACCGGAAACACCATATATTTT. The encoded protein is CASSLSWDTGNTIYF.

The rearrangement joins TRBV19 to TRBJ1-4; no firm D call. Germline-derived CDR1 and CDR2 are LNHDA and SQIVND (reference sequence). This CDR3 comprises 15 residues. V was clipped by 7 bases and J by 0 bases, with 12 bases between them. This chain's CDR3 is CASKGLDATNEKLFF. CDR3 nucleotides: TGTGCCAGTAAGGGTCTCGACGCAACTAATGAAAAACTGTTTTTT. The entire variable domain, with the rest obtained from reference TRBV19 and TRBJ1-4, is as follows: DGGITQSPKYLFRKEGQNVTLSCEQNLNHDAMYWYRQDPGQGLRLIYYSQIVNDFQKGDIAEGYSVSREKKESFPLTVTSAQKNPTAFYLCASKGLDATNEKLFFGSGTQLSVL.

This chain uses TRBV5-5 with TRBJ2-4; D is unresolved. Germline CDR1 and CDR2: SGHKS and YYEKEE (reference sequence). V was shortened by 0 bases and J by 6 bases, with 16 bases between the two germline ends. This CDR3 region has 16 residues. The CDR3 sequence is CASSLGSLDQGNIQYF. CDR3 coding DNA: TGTGCCAGCAGCTTGGGGTCCCTAGACCAAGGAAACATTCAGTACTTC.

The chain carries TRBV5-6 and TRBJ1-1; 7 bases line up with TRBD1. J was trimmed by 8 bases and V by 0 bases; bases with no gene match: 1. Germline V gene data show CDR1 as SGHDT and CDR2 as YYEEEE. This CDR3 has 12 residues. In DNA, the CDR3 is TGTGCCAGCAGCTTGGTGACAGGGGAAGCTTTCTTT. Residues: CASSLVTGEAFF.

The gene calls are TRBV19 and TRBJ2-2; TRBD1 aligns across 10 bases. V was clipped by 6 bases and J by 1 base; unmatched bases: 2. CDR1 is LNHDA and CDR2 is SQIVND in the germline V gene (reference sequence). This CDR3 comprises 15 residues. CDR3 nucleotide sequence: TGTGCCAGTAGGGGGACAGGGGAGAACACCGGGGAGCTGTTTTTT. Its translation is CASRGTGENTGELFF.

Concerning this clone itself: Other DNA sequences in the same sample also yield this CDR3. V is TRBV6-5 and J is TRBJ2-5, with no clear D. V shed 2 bases and J shed 5 bases, with 3 bases lying between them. This CDR3 is 11 amino acids long. Germline assignment: CDR1 MNHEY and CDR2 SVGAGI. The CDR3 spells CASSYGETQYF. As DNA, the CDR3 is TGTGCCAGCAGTTACGGGGAGACCCAGTACTTC.

The gene calls are TRBV7-2 and TRBJ2-1; TRBD2 agrees at 9 bases. The CDR3 is 15 amino acids. The ends lost 3 bases at V and 5 bases at J; junction bases unmatched: 5. Germline loops: CDR1 SGHTA, CDR2 FQGNSA. The CDR3 spells CASSFSGRGNNEQFF. The CDR3 coding sequence is TGTGCCAGCAGCTTTAGCGGGAGAGGGAACAATGAGCAGTTCTTC.

The chain uses TRBV19 and TRBJ1-4; D gene ambiguous. V dropped 2 bases and J dropped 6 bases, with 7 bases sitting between them. The CDR3 has 13 residues. Germline assignment: CDR1 LNHDA and CDR2 SQIVND (reference sequence). CDR3 sequence reads: CASSITVDEKLFF. Here the CDR3 DNA reads TGTGCCAGTAGTATAACAGTGGATGAAAAACTGTTTTTT.

The rearrangement uses TRBV28 and TRBJ1-5, with TRBD1 identical over 8 bases. CDR1 and CDR2 (germline): MDHEN, SYDVKM. V lost 5 bases to trimming and J lost 7 bases; unmatched junction nucleotides: 7. CDR3 size: 14 residues. The CDR3, as DNA: TGTGCCAGCAGTGCACAGGGGGTTGGGCAGCCCCAGCATTTT. Its translation: CASSAQGVGQPQHF.

The CDR3, as DNA: TGTGCCAGCAGTGCCAGGAGGTCGGATGAAAAACTGTTTTTT. It translates to CASSARRSDEKLFF. The chain links TRBV6-1 to TRBJ1-4; D gene unclear. The CDR3 contains 14 residues. The V end was cut by 4 bases, the J end by 6 bases, with 12 bases between. The germline V gene has CDR1 MNHNS and CDR2 SASEGT.

The chain uses TRBV27 and TRBJ1-2; D ambiguous. Germline lookup yields CDR1 MNHEY and CDR2 SMNVEV (reference sequence). This CDR3 contains 13 residues. Between the trimmed V and J ends, which lost 6 bases and 6 bases, there was a span of 14 bases. Here the CDR3 reads CASSHGRENGYTF. The CDR3, as DNA: TGTGCCAGCAGCCACGGACGGGAGAATGGCTACACCTTC.

The rearrangement uses TRBV10-1 and TRBJ2-7; possible D gene TRBD1, 6 bases. V lost 5 bases, J lost 9 bases, and 14 bases lay in between. CDR3 length equals 12 residues. CDR1 and CDR2 from the germline V gene are WNHNN and SYGVQD (reference sequence). The CDR3 sequence: CASSRDKDRQYF. The DNA for the CDR3 is TGCGCCAGCAGTCGGGACAAGGATAGGCAGTACTTC.

This chain joins TRBV10-3 and TRBJ2-1; 9 bases are shared with TRBD2. Germline CDR1 is ENHRY and CDR2 is SYGVKD. CDR3 length: 15 amino acids. With 2 bases clipped from V and 8 bases from J, the junction kept 7 bases outside the gene matches. CDR3 DNA: TGTGCCATCAGTGAGGGTCTAGCGGGATTTGATGAGCAGTTCTTC. This codes for CAISEGLAGFDEQFF.

This chain uses TRBV6-1 with TRBJ2-3, with D tentatively TRBD2 (5 bases). V was pared by 10 bases and J by 0 bases, with 17 bases between. Germline CDR1 is MNHNS and CDR2 is SASEGT. The CDR3 has 15 amino acids. In DNA, the CDR3 is TGTGCCACGACCGCGAGCGGCCATAGCACAGATACGCAGTATTTT. Translated: CATTASGHSTDTQYF.

The CDR3 region is CASSQENNQPQHF. The CDR3 DNA reads TGTGCCAGCAGCCAAGAGAACAATCAGCCCCAGCATTTT. The rearrangement uses TRBV6-5 and TRBJ1-5; D call uncertain. Germline V gives CDR1 MNHEY, CDR2 SVGAGI. The CDR3 is 13 residues long. Trimming took 6 bases from V and 3 from J, leaving 9 bases between them.

This rearrangement joins TRBV28 to TRBJ2-3, with D maybe TRBD2 (6 bases). The CDR3 consists of 15 residues. V lost 4 bases, J lost 1 base, and 12 bases lay in between. The germline gives CDR1 MDHEN, CDR2 SYDVKM. In nucleotides, the CDR3 is TGTGCCAGCAGTTCAACGGGACTCGGCACAGATACGCAGTATTTT. Translated, it gives CASSSTGLGTDTQYF.

The genes are TRBV29-1 and TRBJ1-1; D is possibly TRBD1 (6 bases). The V end was cut by 5 bases, the J end by 10 bases, with 14 bases between. The CDR3 covers 11 residues. The germline CDR1 and CDR2 sequences are SQVTM and ANQGSEA. DNA of the CDR3: TGCAGCGTTACTGGTGGGGGCAGAGCTTTCTTT. Residues: CSVTGGGRAFF.

The chain uses TRBV9 and TRBJ1-3; no reliable D call. V dropped 4 bases and J dropped 0 bases, with 8 bases sitting between them. Germline loops: CDR1 SGDLS, CDR2 YYNGEE. The CDR3 totals 14 residues. This CDR3 is CASSQDVSGNTIYF. CDR3 bases: TGTGCCAGCAGCCAGGACGTCTCTGGAAACACCATATATTTT.